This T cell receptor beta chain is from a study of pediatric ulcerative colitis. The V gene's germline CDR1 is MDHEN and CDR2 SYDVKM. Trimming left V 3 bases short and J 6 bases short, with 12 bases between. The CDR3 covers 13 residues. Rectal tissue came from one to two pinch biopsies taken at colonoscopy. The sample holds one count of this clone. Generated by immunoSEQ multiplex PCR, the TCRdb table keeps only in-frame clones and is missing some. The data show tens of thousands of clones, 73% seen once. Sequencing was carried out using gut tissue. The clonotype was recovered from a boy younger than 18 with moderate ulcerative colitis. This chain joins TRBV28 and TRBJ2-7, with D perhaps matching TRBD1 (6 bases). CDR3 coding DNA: TGTGCCAGCAGTTTCTGGCAGGGGTTCGAGCAGTACTTC. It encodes CASSFWQGFEQYF.